The 20 T cell receptor beta chains presented below share a single source sample, sequenced in a study of T cell responses to AZD1222 COVID-19 vaccine. Generated by immunoSEQ multiplex PCR, the TCRdb table keeps only in-frame clones and is missing some. The sample yields around 130,000 clones, approximately 85% seen once. The specimen comprised peripheral blood, sampled 28 days after the second AZD1222 dose. These receptors came from an adult who received the AZD1222 COVID-19 vaccine.

V gene TRBV6-6 combines with J gene TRBJ1-1, with 9 bases matching TRBD1. Trimming cost V 9 bases and J 0 bases; bases outside gene matches: 8. This CDR3 has 15 amino acids. From germline, CDR1 is MNHNY and CDR2 SVGAGI (reference sequence). Here the CDR3 reads CASSGQGFMNTEAFF. The CDR3 coding sequence is TGTGCCAGTTCGGGACAGGGCTTCATGAACACTGAAGCTTTCTTT.

The chain has TRBV5-6 and TRBJ1-2; D is unresolved. Germline values: CDR1 SGHDT, CDR2 YYEEEE. The CDR3 extends over 14 amino acids. Trimming pared 1 base from V and 4 bases from J, leaving 11 bases between. CDR3 loop: CASSLYRTAYGYTF. Here the CDR3 DNA reads TGTGCCAGCAGCTTGTACAGAACCGCCTATGGCTACACCTTC.

The rearrangement uses TRBV2 and TRBJ1-5; TRBD1 might be the D (6 bases). CDR3 size: 13 residues. V shed 8 bases and J shed 6 bases, with 14 bases lying between them. Germline assignment: CDR1 SNHLY and CDR2 FYNNEI. The DNA for the CDR3 is TGTGCCAGCTTAACGGCCAGGGGTCAGCCCCAGCATTTT. Protein: CASLTARGQPQHF.

V gene TRBV9 combines with J gene TRBJ2-7; TRBD2 agrees at 8 bases. With 3 bases clipped from V and 2 bases from J, the junction kept 13 bases outside the gene matches. CDR3 size: 17 residues. Germline V lookup: CDR1 SGDLS, CDR2 YYNGEE. This CDR3 reads CASSGGDWAGGPYEQYF. Written as DNA, the CDR3 is TGTGCCAGCAGCGGTGGTGATTGGGCGGGAGGTCCCTACGAGCAGTACTTC.

The V and J genes are TRBV19 and TRBJ2-5, with D uncertain. Trimming stripped 3 bases from V and 4 bases from J, with 12 bases between. Germline CDR1 LNHDA, CDR2 SQIVND (reference sequence). The CDR3 runs 14 residues. CDR3 amino acids: CASSMLAAGETQYF. For the CDR3, the DNA is TGTGCCAGTAGTATGTTGGCAGCAGGAGAGACCCAGTACTTC.

V usage is TRBV2 and J usage is TRBJ2-4; no clear D. There are 14 residues in the CDR3. The germline CDR1 and CDR2 sequences are SNHLY and FYNNEI. Deletions cut 5 bases from V and 0 bases from J, with 8 bases between. The CDR3 region has the DNA TGTGCCAGCAGTTCGACCGAAGCCAAAAACATTCAGTACTTC. Amino acids: CASSSTEAKNIQYF.

The chain links TRBV5-1 to TRBJ2-3, with D possibly TRBD2 on 6 matching bases. Germline lookup yields CDR1 SGHRS and CDR2 YFSETQ. The CDR3 extends over 16 amino acids. V shed 4 bases and J shed 2 bases, with 17 bases lying between them. CDR3 in DNA: TGCGCCAGCAGCACCCCGGGGGTCGGAATCACAGATACGCAGTATTTT. It codes for CASSTPGVGITDTQYF.

CDR3 bases: TGTGCCAGCACCGCACAGGGGGCGCGAGGCTACACCTTC. Its protein is CASTAQGARGYTF. The gene calls are TRBV27 and TRBJ1-2, with TRBD1 matching over 9 bases. V shed 7 bases and J 8 bases; nucleotides not matched to a gene: 8. The CDR3 spans 13 residues. Looked up from germline, CDR1 is MNHEY and CDR2 is SMNVEV (reference sequence).

The chain uses TRBV5-4 and TRBJ2-1; 11 nucleotides match TRBD2. Germline CDR1 SGHNT, CDR2 YYREEE (reference sequence). Losses at the gene ends were 5 bases for V and 4 bases for J; bases not matched to a gene: 20. The CDR3 has 20 residues. The CDR3 DNA reads TGTGCCAGCAGAGGGGAGATGGGGACTAGCGGTTTAGTGAGTTACAATGAGCAGTTCTTC. Its translation is CASRGEMGTSGLVSYNEQFF.

In its sample, this clone was seen once. The chain links TRBV6-6 to TRBJ1-2; D is unresolved. This CDR3 region has 15 residues. Deletions cut 6 bases from V and 7 bases from J, with 21 bases between. Germline CDR1 and CDR2: MNHNY and SVGAGI (reference sequence). The CDR3 region has the DNA TGTGCCAGCAGGGGAAGTTACGCCGGGGTTGGTGGCTACACCTTC. Its translation is CASRGSYAGVGGYTF.

The V call is TRBV7-2, the J call TRBJ2-7; possible D gene TRBD2, 6 bases. The CDR3 consists of 14 residues. Germline CDR1 and CDR2: SGHTA and FQGNSA. The V gene lost 5 bases and the J gene lost 2 bases, with 13 bases spanning the gap. The CDR3 loop is CASSQSGTPYEQYF. The CDR3 DNA reads as TGTGCCAGCAGCCAATCCGGGACTCCCTACGAGCAGTACTTC.

The rearrangement uses TRBV9 and TRBJ1-3; TRBD1 matches at 7 bases. V lost 1 base, J lost 1 base, and 2 bases stayed unmatched. CDR1 and CDR2 (germline): SGDLS, YYNGEE. The CDR3 is 15 residues long. CDR3: CASSVQTGSGNTIYF. Here the CDR3 DNA reads TGTGCCAGCAGCGTACAGACAGGGTCTGGAAACACCATATATTTT.

This chain links TRBV29-1 with TRBJ1-4; possible D gene TRBD1, 5 bases. The germline V gene encodes CDR1 SQVTM and CDR2 ANQGSEA. Trimming removed 7 bases from V and 1 base from J, with 13 bases in between. The CDR3 consists of 14 residues. The CDR3 DNA is TGCAGCGCCCAAGGGGTCGGAACTAATGAAAAACTGTTTTTT. Encoded protein: CSAQGVGTNEKLFF.

V is TRBV7-9 and J is TRBJ2-3, with TRBD1 matching 9 bases. This CDR3 is 15 amino acids long. Germline CDR1 SEHNR, CDR2 FQNEAQ (reference sequence). V trimming: 5 bases; J trimming: 6 bases; junction bases outside the gene matches: 9. The chain's CDR3 is CASSAGQGTADTQYF. In nucleotides, the CDR3 is TGTGCCAGCAGCGCCGGACAGGGGACAGCTGATACGCAGTATTTT.

V gene TRBV5-3 combines with J gene TRBJ2-7; a possible D gene is TRBD1 (6 bases). TRBV5-3 is labeled an ORF, and its function is uncertain. V lost 0 bases, J lost 2 bases, and 12 bases lay in between. The CDR3 extends over 15 amino acids. CDR3 nucleotide sequence: TGTGCCAGAAGCTTGGGGCAGGGGTGCACCTACGAGCAGTACTTC. The encoded protein is CARSLGQGCTYEQYF.

J is TRBJ1-2 and V is TRBV5-4; tentative D call: TRBD1 (6 bases). Between the trimmed V and J ends, which lost 7 bases and 4 bases, there was a span of 20 bases. The CDR3 extends over 15 amino acids. CDR1 is SGHNT, CDR2 YYREEE, per germline (reference sequence). CDR3 DNA: TGTGCCAGCTTTCGGGGGGCGACACTCACCTATGGCTACACCTTC. It encodes CASFRGATLTYGYTF.

The rearrangement joins TRBV7-9 to TRBJ1-1; a weak D match, TRBD1 (5 bases). In germline, CDR1 is SEHNR, CDR2 FQNEAQ (reference sequence). The CDR3 totals 14 residues. V gave up 2 bases and J gave up 5 bases, with 12 bases separating them. The CDR3 region is CASSLRDGRTEAFF. The CDR3 bases are TGTGCCAGCAGCTTAAGGGACGGGAGAACTGAAGCTTTCTTT.

The J gene is TRBJ1-2, the V gene TRBV28; TRBD1 is a possible D gene (5 bases). The CDR3 is 12 amino acids. The germline V gene has CDR1 MDHEN and CDR2 SYDVKM. Trimming removed 3 bases from V and 8 bases from J, with 10 bases in between. The CDR3, as DNA: TGTGCCAGCAGTTTGGGACCAGCGGGCTACACCTTC. Translated: CASSLGPAGYTF.

The chain employs TRBV2 and TRBJ2-5; no firm D call. V dropped 8 bases and J dropped 0 bases, with 13 bases sitting between them. Germline-derived CDR1 and CDR2 are SNHLY and FYNNEI. The CDR3 covers 14 residues. DNA for the CDR3: TGTGCCAGCCGCCACCAGGCCGACCAAGAGACCCAGTACTTC. This encodes CASRHQADQETQYF.

The gene calls are TRBV2 and TRBJ1-6; D perhaps matches TRBD1 (5 bases). This CDR3 is built from 14 residues. Trimming took 3 bases from V and 10 from J, leaving 13 bases between them. CDR1 is SNHLY and CDR2 is FYNNEI in the germline V gene. DNA for the CDR3: TGTGCCAGCAGTGATGACAACAGGAGCTCACCCCTCCACTTT. Encoded protein: CASSDDNRSSPLHF.